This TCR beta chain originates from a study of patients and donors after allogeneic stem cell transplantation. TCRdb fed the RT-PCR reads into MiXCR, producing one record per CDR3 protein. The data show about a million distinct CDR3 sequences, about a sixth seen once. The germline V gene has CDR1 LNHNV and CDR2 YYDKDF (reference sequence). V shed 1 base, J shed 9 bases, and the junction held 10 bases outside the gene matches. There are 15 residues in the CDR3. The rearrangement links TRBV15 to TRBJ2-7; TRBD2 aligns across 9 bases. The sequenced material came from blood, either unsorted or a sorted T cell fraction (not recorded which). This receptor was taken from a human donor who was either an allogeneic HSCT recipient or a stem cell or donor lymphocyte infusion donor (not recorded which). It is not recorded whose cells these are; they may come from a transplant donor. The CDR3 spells CATSRGSAGGTSQYF. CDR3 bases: TGTGCCACCAGCAGAGGATCAGCGGGAGGAACGTCGCAGTACTTC. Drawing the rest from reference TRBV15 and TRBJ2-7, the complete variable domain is DAMVIQNPRYQVTQFGKPVTLSCSQTLNHNVMYWYQQKSSQAPKLLFHYYDKDFNNEADTPDNFQSRRPNTSFCFLDIRSPGLGDTAMYLCATSRGSAGGTSQYFGPGTRLTVT.